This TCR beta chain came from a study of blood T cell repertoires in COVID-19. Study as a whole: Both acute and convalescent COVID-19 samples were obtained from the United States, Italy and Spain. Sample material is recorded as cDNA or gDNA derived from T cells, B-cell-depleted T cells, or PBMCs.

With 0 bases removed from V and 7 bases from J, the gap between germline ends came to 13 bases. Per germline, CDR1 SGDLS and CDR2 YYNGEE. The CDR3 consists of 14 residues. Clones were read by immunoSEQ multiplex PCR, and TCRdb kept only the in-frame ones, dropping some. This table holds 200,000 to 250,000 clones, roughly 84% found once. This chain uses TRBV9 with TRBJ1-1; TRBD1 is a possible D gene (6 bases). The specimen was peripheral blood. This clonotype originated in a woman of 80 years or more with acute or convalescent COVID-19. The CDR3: CASSVGTRGNEAFF. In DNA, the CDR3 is TGTGCCAGCAGCGTAGGAACCAGGGGAAATGAAGCTTTCTTT.